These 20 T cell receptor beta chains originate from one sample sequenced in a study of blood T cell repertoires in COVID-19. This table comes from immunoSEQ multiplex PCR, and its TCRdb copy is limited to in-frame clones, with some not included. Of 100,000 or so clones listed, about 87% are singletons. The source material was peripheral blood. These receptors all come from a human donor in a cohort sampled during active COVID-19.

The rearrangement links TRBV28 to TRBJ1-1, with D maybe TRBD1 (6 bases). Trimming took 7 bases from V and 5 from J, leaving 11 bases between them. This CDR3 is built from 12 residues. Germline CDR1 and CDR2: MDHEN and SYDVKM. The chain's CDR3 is CASKGDLTEAFF. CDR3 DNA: TGTGCCAGCAAGGGGGATTTGACTGAAGCTTTCTTT.

In DNA, the CDR3 is TGTGCCAGCAGCTCACAGTGGAACGCAGGGAACACTGAAGCTTTCTTT. The encoded protein is CASSSQWNAGNTEAFF. The chain couples TRBV7-9 to TRBJ1-1; D call uncertain. V lost 4 bases and J 1 base, leaving 16 bases between the germline ends. Germline loops: CDR1 SEHNR, CDR2 FQNEAQ (reference sequence). The CDR3 totals 16 residues. The full variable domain, completed using reference TRBV7-9 and TRBJ1-1, is DTGVSQNPRHKITKRGQNVTFRCDPISEHNRLYWYRQTLGQGPEFLTYFQNEAQLEKSRLLSDRFSAERPKGSFSTLEIQRTEQGDSAMYLCASSSQWNAGNTEAFFGQGTRLTVV.

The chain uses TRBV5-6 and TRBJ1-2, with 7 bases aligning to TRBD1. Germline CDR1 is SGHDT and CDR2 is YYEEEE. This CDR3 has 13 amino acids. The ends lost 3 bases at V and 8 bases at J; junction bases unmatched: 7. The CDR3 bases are TGTGCCAGCAGCTGGGGACAGCAAGGGGGCTACACCTTC. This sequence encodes CASSWGQQGGYTF.

The CDR3 sequence: CASSQPRTGAETQYF. The CDR3 DNA sequence: TGTGCCAGCAGCCAACCTCGGACAGGGGCCGAGACCCAGTACTTC. This chain uses TRBV3-1 (or the pseudogene TRBV3-2) with TRBJ2-5; 9 bases agree with TRBD1. V gave up 2 bases and J gave up 5 bases; unmatched junction bases: 6. The CDR3 has 15 amino acids. Germline CDR1 LGHDT, CDR2 YNNKEL (reference sequence).

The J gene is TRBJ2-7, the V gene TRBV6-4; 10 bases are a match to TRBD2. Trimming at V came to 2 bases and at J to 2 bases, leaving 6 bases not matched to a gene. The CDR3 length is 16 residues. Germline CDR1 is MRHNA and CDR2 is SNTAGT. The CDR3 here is CASSDIASGRPYEQYF. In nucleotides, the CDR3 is TGTGCCAGCAGTGACATAGCTAGCGGGAGACCCTACGAGCAGTACTTC.

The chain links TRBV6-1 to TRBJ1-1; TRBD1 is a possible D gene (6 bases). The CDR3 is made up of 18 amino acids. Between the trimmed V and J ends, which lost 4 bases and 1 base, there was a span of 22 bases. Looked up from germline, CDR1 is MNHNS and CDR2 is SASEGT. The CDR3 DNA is TGTGCCAGCAGTGTCCTGCCATTTATGGGACAAGCGAACACTGAAGCTTTCTTT. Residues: CASSVLPFMGQANTEAFF.

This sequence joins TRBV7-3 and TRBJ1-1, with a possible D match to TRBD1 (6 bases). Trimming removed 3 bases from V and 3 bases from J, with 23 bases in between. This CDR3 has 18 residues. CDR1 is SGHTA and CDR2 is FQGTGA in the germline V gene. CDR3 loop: CASSFRGLVRRQDTEAFF. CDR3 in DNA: TGTGCCAGCAGCTTTCGTGGTTTGGTACGAAGACAGGACACTGAAGCTTTCTTT.

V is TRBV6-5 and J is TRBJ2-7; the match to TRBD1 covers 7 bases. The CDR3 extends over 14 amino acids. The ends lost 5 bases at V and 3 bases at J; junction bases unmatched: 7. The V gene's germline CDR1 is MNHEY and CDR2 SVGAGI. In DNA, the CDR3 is TGTGCCAGCAGTAGCGACAGGGCGGGCTACGAGCAGTACTTC. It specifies CASSSDRAGYEQYF.

The DNA of the CDR3 is TGTGCCAGCAGCCCCGGACTAGCGGGAGGGGATACGCAGTATTTT. It yields the protein CASSPGLAGGDTQYF. The rearrangement uses TRBV7-3 and TRBJ2-3, with TRBD2 matching over 15 bases. This CDR3 is built from 15 residues. Germline loops: CDR1 SGHTA, CDR2 FQGTGA. With V trimmed by 5 bases and J by 6 bases, 3 bases remained unmatched.

This chain's CDR3 is CASSQTPRTASQDTQYF. DNA for the CDR3: TGTGCCAGCAGTCAAACCCCTAGGACGGCTAGCCAAGATACGCAGTATTTT. The genes are TRBV6-6 and TRBJ2-3, with a weak D call TRBD2 (5 bases). Germline lookup yields CDR1 MNHNY and CDR2 SVGAGI (reference sequence). Deletions cut 5 bases from V and 5 bases from J, with 23 bases between. CDR3 size: 17 residues.

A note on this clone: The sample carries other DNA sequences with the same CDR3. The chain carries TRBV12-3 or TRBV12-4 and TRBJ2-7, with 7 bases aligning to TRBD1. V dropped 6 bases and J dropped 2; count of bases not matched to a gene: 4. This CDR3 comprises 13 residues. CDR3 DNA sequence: TGTGCCAGCAGAAGACAGGGCACCTACGAGCAGTACTTC. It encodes CASRRQGTYEQYF.

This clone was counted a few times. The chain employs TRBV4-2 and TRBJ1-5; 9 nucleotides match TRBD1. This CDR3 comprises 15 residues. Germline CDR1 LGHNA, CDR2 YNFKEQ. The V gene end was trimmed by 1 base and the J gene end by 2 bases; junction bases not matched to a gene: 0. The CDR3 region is CASSQGDRGNQPQHF. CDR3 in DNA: TGTGCCAGCAGCCAAGGGGACAGGGGCAATCAGCCCCAGCATTTT.

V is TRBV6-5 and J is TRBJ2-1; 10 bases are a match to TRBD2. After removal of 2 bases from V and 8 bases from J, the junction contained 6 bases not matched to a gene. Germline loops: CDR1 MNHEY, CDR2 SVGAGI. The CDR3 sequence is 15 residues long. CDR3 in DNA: TGTGCCAGCAGTTACCTAGCGGGAGATGTGGATGAGCAGTTCTTC. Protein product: CASSYLAGDVDEQFF.

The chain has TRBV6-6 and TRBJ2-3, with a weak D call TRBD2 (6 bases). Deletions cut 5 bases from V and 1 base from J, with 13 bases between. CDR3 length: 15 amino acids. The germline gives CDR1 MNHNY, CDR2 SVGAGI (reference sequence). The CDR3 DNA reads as TGTGCCAGCAGTCCCGGGGGTTGGGGCACAGATACGCAGTATTTT. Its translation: CASSPGGWGTDTQYF.

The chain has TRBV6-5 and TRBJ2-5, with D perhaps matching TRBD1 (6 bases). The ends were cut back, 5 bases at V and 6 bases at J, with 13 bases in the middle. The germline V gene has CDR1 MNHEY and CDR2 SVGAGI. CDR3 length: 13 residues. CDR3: CASSQGSGKTQYF. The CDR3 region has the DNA TGTGCCAGCAGTCAGGGGTCGGGGAAGACCCAGTACTTC.

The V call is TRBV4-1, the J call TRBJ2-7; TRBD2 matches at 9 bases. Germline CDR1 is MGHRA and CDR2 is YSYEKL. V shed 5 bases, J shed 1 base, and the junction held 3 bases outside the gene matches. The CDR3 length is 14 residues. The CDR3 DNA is TGCGCCAGCAGCGGACTAGCGCGGTCCTACGAGCAGTACTTC. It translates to CASSGLARSYEQYF.

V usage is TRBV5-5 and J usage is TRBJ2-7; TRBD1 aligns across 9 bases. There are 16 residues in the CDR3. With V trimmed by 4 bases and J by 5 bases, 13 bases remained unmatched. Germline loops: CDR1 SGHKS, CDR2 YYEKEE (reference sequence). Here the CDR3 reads CASSPLGGTGPDEQYF. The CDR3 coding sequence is TGTGCCAGCAGCCCGCTGGGGGGGACAGGGCCGGACGAGCAGTACTTC.

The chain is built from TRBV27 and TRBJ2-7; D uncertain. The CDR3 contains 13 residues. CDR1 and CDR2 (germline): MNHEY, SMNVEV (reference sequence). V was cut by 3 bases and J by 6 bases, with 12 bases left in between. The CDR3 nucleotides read TGTGCCAGCAGTTTTCTTGACATGGGCGAGCAGTACTTC. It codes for CASSFLDMGEQYF.

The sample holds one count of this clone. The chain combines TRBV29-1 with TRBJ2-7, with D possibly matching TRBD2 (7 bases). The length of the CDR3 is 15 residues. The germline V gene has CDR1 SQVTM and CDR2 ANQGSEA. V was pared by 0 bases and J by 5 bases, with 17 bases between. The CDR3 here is CSVEDQIGGRDEQYF. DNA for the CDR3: TGCAGCGTTGAAGATCAAATCGGGGGGCGCGACGAGCAGTACTTC.

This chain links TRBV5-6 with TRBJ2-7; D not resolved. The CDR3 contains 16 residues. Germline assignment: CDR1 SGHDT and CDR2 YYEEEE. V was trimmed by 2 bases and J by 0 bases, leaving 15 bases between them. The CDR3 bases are TGTGCCAGCAGCTTTAAGTCCGGCGGCCTCTCCTACGAGCAGTACTTC. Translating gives CASSFKSGGLSYEQYF. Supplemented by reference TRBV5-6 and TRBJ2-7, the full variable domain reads DAGVTQSPTHLIKTRGQQVTLRCSPKSGHDTVSWYQQALGQGPQFIFQYYEEEERQRGNFPDRFSGHQFPNYSSELNVNALLLGDSALYLCASSFKSGGLSYEQYFGPGTRLTVT.